The sequence of this T cell receptor beta chain was determined in a study of T cell responses to AZD1222 COVID-19 vaccine. Across the study: Pooled in the analysis were second doses at about 4 or about 12 weeks. Points from the study as a whole: Variant regions that are unmutated are reportedly the target of nearly half of spike-specific TCRs.

Concerning this clone itself: Its specificity is not known.

Germline trimming cut 6 bases from V and 6 bases from J; bases unmatched to any gene: 4. Germline assignment: CDR1 SQVTM and CDR2 ANQGSEA. The CDR3 length is 14 residues. Clones were read by immunoSEQ multiplex PCR, and TCRdb kept only the in-frame ones, dropping some. The sample gives under 75,000 clones, around 85% of which show up once; about a fifth is in the top ten. The sequence was obtained from an adult in good health. Sample: peripheral blood, taken on day 0 of AZD1222 vaccination. The genes are TRBV29-1 and TRBJ2-2; 13 bases line up with TRBD2. CDR3 loop: CSVRLAGGPGELFF. The CDR3 region has the DNA TGCAGCGTCCGACTAGCGGGAGGTCCCGGGGAGCTGTTTTTT.